The present entry profiles one T cell receptor beta chain with its context. What it binds is not known. This sample is drawn from a study of cytomegalovirus exposure and HLA in healthy donors. Study-level findings and limits: The sole available immune exposure information was CMV serostatus.

PCR employed 60 Vbeta and 13 Jbeta primers. Clones were read by immunoSEQ multiplex PCR, and TCRdb kept only the in-frame ones, dropping some. The sample includes around 99,000 clones, about 80% of them seen just once. The sequenced material came from PBMCs. The TCR was taken from a man aged 30-40 years in good health and CMV-seronegative.

The CDR3 protein is CASSIDLGAGGRNDEQFF. The CDR3 coding sequence is TGTGCCAGTAGTATAGACCTAGGGGCAGGGGGAAGAAACGATGAGCAGTTCTTC. The J gene is TRBJ2-1, the V gene TRBV19; the match to TRBD1 covers 7 bases. Germline V gene sequence: CDR1 LNHDA, CDR2 SQIVND (reference sequence). V lost 0 bases, J lost 8 bases, and 16 bases stayed unmatched. There are 18 residues in the CDR3.